This TCR beta chain was sequenced for a study of chemoradiotherapy in HPV16-positive cancers. Across the study: Functional T-cell assays on a couple of HPV16-positive patients' cells defined candidate HPV-specific clones and common TCR motifs.

The repertoire was sequenced with immunoSEQ multiplex PCR; TCRdb's copy has only in-frame clones and lacks some. The table has approximately 6,400 clones, approximately 79% seen once. The CDR3 sequence is 12 residues long. V was clipped by 8 bases and J by 5 bases, with 10 bases between them. The germline CDR1 and CDR2 sequences are LNHDA and SQIVND (reference sequence). The sequence was collected from a human donor with HPV-associated anogenital cancer. This sequence joins TRBV19 and TRBJ1-5; D may be TRBD1 (5 bases). The material was tumor tissue, obtained from a patient who underwent chemoradiotherapy. CDR3 nucleotide sequence: TGTGCCAGTGCGGGGGTTTATCAGCCCCAGCATTTT. Translated, it gives CASAGVYQPQHF.